What follows are 8 T cell receptor beta chains derived from one specimen sequenced in a study of T cell repertoires in cytomegalovirus infection. In TCRdb, the reads were re-called with MiXCR into one record per CDR3 protein. The sample carries about 360,000 distinct CDR3 sequences, 15% to 20% recorded once. What was sequenced was PBMCs. Receptors were obtained from a human donor in good health (CMV status not recorded). Some clones in this sample may be carry-over from other donors' samples.

V usage is TRBV5-1 and J usage is TRBJ1-5, with 8 bases lining up with TRBD1. CDR1 is SGHRS, CDR2 YFSETQ, per germline. The CDR3 contains 15 residues. Losses at the gene ends were 2 bases for V and 6 bases for J; bases not matched to a gene: 7. The CDR3 loop reads CASSFRQGMFQPQHF. The CDR3 nucleotides are TGCGCCAGCAGCTTCCGACAGGGGATGTTTCAGCCCCAGCATTTT. The variable domain in full, completed from reference TRBV5-1 and TRBJ1-5, reads KAGVTQTPRYLIKTRGQQVTLSCSPISGHRSVSWYQQTPGQGLQFLFEYFSETQRNKGNFPGRFSGRQFSNSRSEMNVSTLELGDSALYLCASSFRQGMFQPQHFGDGTRLSIL.

This clonotype was seen many times. The chain combines TRBV7-2 with TRBJ2-7; 9 bases line up with TRBD1. Looked up from germline, CDR1 is SGHTA and CDR2 is FQGNSA. V gave up 8 bases and J gave up 6 bases; unmatched junction bases: 8. The CDR3 covers 13 residues. The CDR3 region is CASGENRGREQYF. DNA of the CDR3: TGTGCCAGCGGAGAAAACAGGGGGCGCGAGCAGTACTTC.

As concerns this clonotype: A read error may account for a junction end that differs from germline. V and J are TRBV7-4 and TRBJ1-4; D call uncertain. The CDR3 contains 10 residues. The V gene's germline CDR1 is SGHVT and CDR2 SQSDAQ. The CDR3 sequence: CASSLTGFDF. CDR3 coding DNA: TGTGCCAGCAGCTTAACGGGTTTCGATTTT.

This clonotype was observed many times. The J gene is TRBJ1-1, the V gene TRBV7-6; D not resolved. With 4 bases removed from V and 4 bases from J, the gap between germline ends came to 7 bases. There are 12 residues in the CDR3. Germline V CDR1 and CDR2: SGHVS, FNYEAQ. The CDR3 region is CASSSPVTEAFF. CDR3 bases: TGTGCCAGCAGCTCCCCTGTCACTGAAGCTTTCTTT. Based on the CDR3 plus reference TRBV7-6 and TRBJ1-1, the full variable domain is GAGVSQSPRYKVTKRGQDVALRCDPISGHVSLYWYRQALGQGPEFLTYFNYEAQQDKSGLPNDRFSAERPEGSISTLTIQRTEQRDSAMYRCASSSPVTEAFFGQGTRLTVV.

This clonotype was counted at least ten times. This chain connects TRBV10-3 to TRBJ2-7; 13 bases map to TRBD2. The CDR3 totals 16 residues. Trimming took 2 bases from V and 5 from J; bases not matched to a gene: 6. CDR1 is ENHRY, CDR2 SYGVKD, per germline. CDR3 DNA sequence: TGTGCCATCAGTGAGCGTCGGACTAGCGGGAGCGACGAGCAGTACTTC. Translation gives CAISERRTSGSDEQYF.

This CDR3 reads CASSRQTYTEAFF. The CDR3 coding sequence is TGTGCCAGCAGCCGACAGACGTACACTGAAGCTTTCTTT. The chain has TRBV14 and TRBJ1-1, with D maybe TRBD1 (5 bases). This CDR3 region has 13 residues. Germline V gene sequence: CDR1 SGHDN, CDR2 FVKESK. The V end was cut by 4 bases, the J end by 3 bases, with 9 bases between.

This clonotype was seen a single time. This chain connects TRBV7-9 to TRBJ2-7; 8 nucleotides line up with TRBD2. Germline values: CDR1 SEHNR, CDR2 FQNEAQ (reference sequence). Unmatched junction bases numbered 12, after V lost 4 bases and J lost 10 bases. This CDR3 is built from 14 residues. The CDR3 sequence: CASSSISGIRDQYF. Here the CDR3 DNA reads TGTGCCAGCAGCTCAATTAGCGGGATTAGAGATCAGTACTTC.

The chain combines TRBV6-1 with TRBJ1-4; D perhaps matches TRBD1 (5 bases). Germline lookup yields CDR1 MNHNS and CDR2 SASEGT. CDR3 length equals 13 residues. V was pared by 6 bases and J by 7 bases, with 12 bases between. As DNA, the CDR3 is TGTGCCAGCAGGCCGGGACTATCTGAAAAACTGTTTTTT. Translated, it gives CASRPGLSEKLFF.